A selection of T cell receptor beta chains follows, all from one sample in a study of neurological immune-mediated disorders. MiXCR, applied by TCRdb to the 5' RACE reads, yields one record per CDR3 protein. This table has 65,000 to 75,000 distinct CDR3 sequences, approximately 4.6% appearing once. Material: PBMCs. The receptors were gathered from a woman between 70 and 85 years old with multiple sclerosis. CDR3s include the opening cysteine and the closing phenylalanine or tryptophan. The order of the fields is D gene, V gene, J gene, clone size, CDR3 protein, CDR3 DNA. The D gene is left open where the match is weak. Only some rows state a clone size, as once, few, many or a class for expanded clones.

.,TRBV29-1,TRBJ2-7,many,CSVEEGGLYEQYF,TGCAGCGTTGAAGAGGGGGGGCTCTACGAGCAGTACTTC
TRBD1,TRBV10-3,TRBJ1-3,many,CAIGAGDSYSGNTIYF,TGTGCCATCGGGGCCGGGGACAGCTACTCTGGAAACACCATATATTTT
.,TRBV19,TRBJ2-6,few,CASSSPGASGANVLTF,TGTGCCAGTAGTTCTCCAGGGGCCTCTGGGGCCAACGTCCTGACTTTC
TRBD2,TRBV29-1,TRBJ2-7,few,CSVRASGSVEQYF,TGCAGCGTTAGGGCTAGCGGGAGCGTCGAGCAGTACTTC
TRBD1,TRBV12-3/TRBV12-4,TRBJ2-7,many,CASSLQGAFYEQYF,TGTGCCAGCAGTCTACAGGGGGCATTCTACGAGCAGTACTTC
TRBD2,TRBV7-3,TRBJ2-1,few,CASSGTSGSNEQFF,TGTGCCAGCAGCGGGACTAGCGGGAGCAATGAGCAGTTCTTC
.,TRBV19,TRBJ2-3,many,CASKHPGYGTDTQYF,TGTGCCAGTAAGCACCCGGGATACGGCACAGATACGCAGTATTTT
.,TRBV29-1,TRBJ1-2,many,CSVGEYYGYTF,TGCAGCGTTGGAGAATACTATGGCTACACCTTC
TRBD2,TRBV6-5,TRBJ2-7,many,CASSYSSGRSYEQYF,TGTGCCAGCAGTTACTCTAGCGGGAGGTCCTACGAGCAGTACTTC
TRBD2,TRBV3-1,TRBJ2-1,many,CASSQAGGNEQFF,TGTGCCAGCAGCCAAGCGGGGGGCAATGAGCAGTTCTTC
TRBD2,TRBV7-2,TRBJ2-1,many,CASKGTSGINEQFF,TGTGCCAGCAAGGGGACTAGCGGGATAAATGAGCAGTTCTTC
TRBD1,TRBV15,TRBJ2-3,many,CATSREGTGGTDTQYF,TGTGCCACCAGCAGAGAGGGGACAGGGGGCACAGATACGCAGTATTTT
.,TRBV6-1,TRBJ2-2,many,CASSERGPSSPGELFF,TGTGCCAGCAGTGAAAGGGGCCCCTCAAGCCCCGGGGAGCTGTTTTTT
.,TRBV29-1,TRBJ2-3,many,CSVRRGTDTQYF,TGCAGCGTTCGAAGGGGAACAGATACGCAGTATTTT
.,TRBV5-1,TRBJ1-2,many,CASSTQGRDYGYTF,TGCGCCAGCAGCACACAGGGCCGGGACTATGGCTACACCTTC
.,TRBV27,TRBJ1-2,many,CASAGAQAYGYTF,TGTGCCAGTGCAGGGGCCCAGGCCTATGGCTACACCTTC
.,TRBV15,TRBJ2-7,many,CATSRAGYEQYF,TGTGCCACCAGCAGAGCCGGGTACGAGCAGTACTTC
TRBD1,TRBV7-8,TRBJ1-5,many,CASSQRDRGQPQHF,TGTGCCAGCAGCCAGCGGGACAGGGGCCAGCCCCAGCATTTT
.,TRBV20-1,TRBJ2-7,.,CSASIGVAAVHREQYF,TGCAGTGCTAGCATCGGGGTAGCGGCTGTCCACCGGGAGCAGTACTTC
.,TRBV6-2/TRBV6-3,TRBJ1-5,many,CASRGAGDNQPQHF,TGTGCCAGCAGAGGAGCTGGGGACAATCAGCCCCAGCATTTT
.,TRBV7-2,TRBJ1-2,many,CASSLPGDYGYTF,TGTGCCAGCAGCTTACCAGGGGACTATGGCTACACCTTC
.,TRBV6-5,TRBJ2-3,many,CASRKDLPDTQYF,TGTGCCAGCAGGAAGGATCTTCCAGATACGCAGTATTTT
.,TRBV4-3,TRBJ2-5,many,CASRKVDSAIETQYF,TGCGCCAGCAGAAAAGTTGACAGCGCGATAGAGACCCAGTACTTC
.,TRBV12-3/TRBV12-4,TRBJ2-5,many,CASSFRRDTLYQETQYF,TGTGCCAGCAGTTTCCGCCGGGACACTCTGTACCAAGAGACCCAGTACTTC
.,TRBV6-5,TRBJ2-7,many,CASSYSGGNAYEQYF,TGTGCCAGCAGTTACTCAGGAGGGAATGCCTACGAGCAGTACTTC
.,TRBV6-2/TRBV6-3,TRBJ1-5,many,CASSYLYQPQHF,TGTGCCAGCAGTTACTTGTATCAGCCCCAGCATTTT
.,TRBV10-3,TRBJ1-2,.,CAISESAGYGYTF,TGTGCCATCAGTGAGTCGGCCGGCTATGGCTACACCTTC
.,TRBV5-6,TRBJ1-5,many,CASSFRADNQPQHF,TGTGCCAGCAGCTTTAGGGCAGACAATCAGCCCCAGCATTTT
.,TRBV20-1,TRBJ2-1,many,CSALKGGPRTYNEQFF,TGCAGTGCCCTAAAAGGAGGGCCGAGGACCTACAATGAGCAGTTCTTC
TRBD1,TRBV6-5,TRBJ1-6,many,CASSSTWQGGFSPLHF,TGTGCCAGCAGTTCTACCTGGCAGGGGGGCTTCTCACCCCTCCACTTT
TRBD2,TRBV5-8,TRBJ2-1,many,CASSFDSGRAHSYNEQFF,TGTGCCAGCAGCTTCGATAGCGGGAGGGCCCACTCCTACAATGAGCAGTTCTTC
TRBD2,TRBV13,TRBJ2-5,many,CASSFLGEGSETQYF,TGTGCCAGCAGCTTCCTCGGGGAGGGCAGTGAGACCCAGTACTTC
.,TRBV5-1,TRBJ2-5,many,CASSQRQQETQYF,TGCGCCAGCAGCCAACGACAGCAAGAGACCCAGTACTTC
.,TRBV7-9,TRBJ2-2,many,CASSDSTGELFF,TGTGCCAGCAGCGACAGCACCGGGGAGCTGTTTTTT
.,TRBV7-8,TRBJ1-3,many,CASSLEVPGSGNTIYF,TGTGCCAGCAGCTTAGAGGTACCCGGCTCTGGAAACACCATATATTTT
TRBD2,TRBV9,TRBJ2-1,many,CASSGPQTRTSGPPRGFQFF,TGTGCCAGCAGCGGACCCCAAACCAGAACTAGCGGGCCTCCCCGAGGGTTTCAGTTCTTC
TRBD2,TRBV7-2,TRBJ2-1,many,CASSLVRAGVSHNEQFF,TGTGCCAGCAGCTTAGTTCGGGCGGGAGTCTCCCATAATGAGCAGTTCTTC
TRBD2,TRBV5-1,TRBJ2-1,many,CASSPASGSAYNEQFF,TGCGCCAGCAGCCCCGCTAGCGGGAGTGCCTACAATGAGCAGTTCTTC
TRBD2,TRBV20-1,TRBJ2-7,many,CSAREPSGTYEQYF,TGCAGTGCTAGAGAGCCTAGCGGGACCTACGAGCAGTACTTC
TRBD1,TRBV5-1,TRBJ2-5,many,CASHRADREETQYF,TGCGCCAGCCACCGGGCGGACAGGGAAGAGACCCAGTACTTC
.,TRBV6-6,TRBJ1-1,few,CASSYLGGSTEAFF,TGTGCCAGCAGTTACTTAGGGGGAAGCACTGAAGCTTTCTTT